Following are 17 T cell receptor beta chains from one sample sequenced in a study of siplizumab effects on memory and regulatory T cells. Method: immunoSEQ multiplex PCR; TCRdb's copy keeps in-frame clones and lacks some. The sample consists of some 120,000 clones, approximately 94% of them appearing once. Source material: non-Treg CD4+ T cells sorted from blood. These receptors all stem from a human donor in good health.

This chain connects TRBV20-1 to TRBJ2-3; D not resolved. Germline loops: CDR1 DFQATT, CDR2 SNEGSKA (reference sequence). V lost 1 base and J lost 2, with 1 base in between. The CDR3 contains 11 residues. CDR3 region: CSARVTDTQYF. CDR3 DNA: TGCAGTGCTAGAGTCACAGATACGCAGTATTTT.

V usage is TRBV6-4 and J usage is TRBJ2-3; D gene ambiguous. The CDR3 contains 14 residues. CDR1 MRHNA and CDR2 SNTAGT come from the germline V gene. The V and J ends lost 4 bases and 6 bases respectively, with 14 bases between them. The CDR3 nucleotides are TGTGCCAGCAGTGCCCAAACGAGCGAGGATACGCAGTATTTT. Its protein product is CASSAQTSEDTQYF.

This clone was seen a few times. Germline and junction disagree at one end, which may indicate a read error. This sequence joins TRBV18 and TRBJ1-6; no firm D call. The CDR3 loop spans 15 amino acids. Germline-derived CDR1 and CDR2 are KGHSH and LQKENI. In nucleotides, the CDR3 is TGTGCCAGCTCACCCCGCATGCAGGATAACTCACCCCTCCACTTT. It encodes CASSPRMQDNSPLHF.

This chain connects TRBV7-9 to TRBJ2-2, with D perhaps matching TRBD2 (5 bases). CDR1 is SEHNR and CDR2 is FQNEAQ in the germline V gene (reference sequence). The V and J ends lost 2 bases and 5 bases respectively, with 9 bases between them. The CDR3 is made up of 14 amino acids. The CDR3 DNA follows: TGTGCCAGCAGCTTATTATCGGGGACCGGGGAGCTGTTTTTT. It encodes CASSLLSGTGELFF.

The genes are TRBV14 and TRBJ1-4; possibly TRBD1 for D (5 bases). V lost 1 base and J 0 bases, leaving 12 bases between the germline ends. The CDR3 contains 17 residues. Germline lookup yields CDR1 SGHDN and CDR2 FVKESK. CDR3 DNA sequence: TGTGCCAGCAGCCAAGTATACGGGACGGCAACTAATGAAAAACTGTTTTTT. This encodes CASSQVYGTATNEKLFF. The full variable domain, completed using reference TRBV14 and TRBJ1-4, is EAGVTQFPSHSVIEKGQTVTLRCDPISGHDNLYWYRRVMGKEIKFLLHFVKESKQDESGMPNNRFLAERTGGTYSTLKVQPAELEDSGVYFCASSQVYGTATNEKLFFGSGTQLSVL.

The chain links TRBV4-1 to TRBJ2-3, with 11 bases fitting TRBD2. V trimming: 1 base; J trimming: 7 bases; junction bases outside the gene matches: 7. The CDR3 spans 16 residues. CDR1 is MGHRA and CDR2 is YSYEKL in the germline V gene. CDR3 residues: CASSQGSSGGANTQYF. The CDR3 coding sequence is TGCGCCAGCAGCCAAGGGAGTAGCGGGGGGGCAAATACGCAGTATTTT.

This sequence joins TRBV9 and TRBJ2-2; D is unclear. The germline V gene has CDR1 SGDLS and CDR2 YYNGEE. CDR3 size: 14 residues. Trimming stripped 0 bases from V and 1 base from J, with 4 bases between. The CDR3 nucleotides are TGTGCCAGCAGCGTAGGCCGGAACACCGGGGAGCTGTTTTTT. Amino acids: CASSVGRNTGELFF.

V gene TRBV5-6 combines with J gene TRBJ2-5; the match to TRBD2 covers 8 bases. V shed 2 bases, J shed 8 bases, and the junction held 14 bases outside the gene matches. The V gene's germline CDR1 is SGHDT and CDR2 YYEEEE. The CDR3 has 16 amino acids. The CDR3 coding sequence is TGTGCCAGCAGCTTATCGGTACTTTGGGCGGGGGGTACCCAGTACTTC. Translation: CASSLSVLWAGGTQYF.

This chain links TRBV5-1 with TRBJ2-3, with D possibly matching TRBD2 (5 bases). CDR1 and CDR2 from the germline V gene are SGHRS and YFSETQ. V lost 0 bases and J lost 6, with 11 bases in between. CDR3 size: 14 residues. The CDR3 region is CASSLGGAGDTQYF. CDR3 nucleotide sequence: TGCGCCAGCAGCTTGGGGGGAGCTGGCGATACGCAGTATTTT.

The rearrangement uses TRBV5-1 and TRBJ1-2; D perhaps matches TRBD1 (5 bases). The CDR3 has 13 residues. Trimming left V 0 bases short and J 6 bases short, with 9 bases between. Germline assignment: CDR1 SGHRS and CDR2 YFSETQ. The DNA of the CDR3 is TGCGCCAGCAGCTTGGCTCAGGGAAATGGCTACACCTTC. Encoded protein: CASSLAQGNGYTF. Full variable domain (remainder filled in from reference TRBV5-1 and TRBJ1-2): KAGVTQTPRYLIKTRGQQVTLSCSPISGHRSVSWYQQTPGQGLQFLFEYFSETQRNKGNFPGRFSGRQFSNSRSEMNVSTLELGDSALYLCASSLAQGNGYTFGSGTRLTVV.

This clone appeared a few times. This chain links TRBV5-1 with TRBJ1-4; the D gene is possibly TRBD1 (5 bases). Germline V gene sequence: CDR1 SGHRS, CDR2 YFSETQ. This CDR3 contains 13 residues. Trimming stripped 7 bases from V and 5 bases from J, with 12 bases between. The CDR3 loop is CASGREGNEKLFF. As DNA, the CDR3 is TGCGCCAGCGGCCGGGAGGGGAATGAAAAACTGTTTTTT.

Points on this clone: Other nucleotide sequences in the sample specify the same CDR3. The chain couples TRBV7-9 to TRBJ2-3; D is unclear. Between the trimmed V and J ends, which lost 0 bases and 6 bases, there was a span of 1 base. Germline assignment: CDR1 SEHNR and CDR2 FQNEAQ (reference sequence). The length of the CDR3 is 11 residues. CDR3 region: CASSLADTQYF. The CDR3, as DNA: TGTGCCAGCAGCTTAGCTGATACGCAGTATTTT.

This clone was recorded only once. The rearrangement joins TRBV7-2 to TRBJ1-4; the D gene is possibly TRBD1 (6 bases). The germline CDR1 and CDR2 sequences are SGHTA and FQGNSA. Trimming took off 2 bases at V and 4 bases at J, with 11 bases between the two ends. This CDR3 has 15 residues. The DNA of the CDR3 is TGTGCCAGCAGCTTAACCCGGGACATTAATGAAAAACTGTTTTTT. Its protein product is CASSLTRDINEKLFF.

This chain uses TRBV6-1 with TRBJ1-1; 7 nucleotides agree with TRBD1. The CDR3 is 15 residues long. Looked up from germline, CDR1 is MNHNS and CDR2 is SASEGT. V dropped 7 bases and J dropped 1; count of bases not matched to a gene: 9. Written as DNA, the CDR3 is TGTGCCAGCACCCGATGGGGGACAGAGAACACTGAAGCTTTCTTT. This gives the protein CASTRWGTENTEAFF.

The CDR3 here is CSVDKGRTEAFF. CDR3 bases: TGCAGCGTTGATAAGGGGAGGACTGAAGCTTTCTTT. The V and J genes are TRBV29-1 and TRBJ1-1, with D tentatively TRBD1 (5 bases). CDR3 length: 12 amino acids. The germline V and J ends were trimmed by 3 bases and 5 bases, with 10 bases remaining between them. The germline gives CDR1 SQVTM, CDR2 ANQGSEA. The complete variable domain, with remaining parts taken from reference TRBV29-1 and TRBJ1-1, reads SAVISQKPSRDICQRGTSLTIQCQVDSQVTMMFWYRQQPGQSLTLIATANQGSEATYESGFVIDKFPISRPNLTFSTLTVSNMSPEDSSIYLCSVDKGRTEAFFGQGTRLTVV.

The chain recombines TRBV5-1 with TRBJ2-1; maybe TRBD2 (6 bases). The germline gives CDR1 SGHRS, CDR2 YFSETQ. V dropped 7 bases and J dropped 2 bases, with 16 bases sitting between them. This CDR3 contains 15 residues. CDR3 sequence reads: CASRDGDSTYNEQFF. CDR3 DNA: TGCGCCAGCCGGGATGGGGACTCCACCTACAATGAGCAGTTCTTC.

V usage is TRBV6-5 and J usage is TRBJ1-1; weak D call: TRBD1 (6 bases). Trimming removed 0 bases from V and 4 bases from J, with 12 bases in between. The germline V gene has CDR1 MNHEY and CDR2 SVGAGI. The CDR3 spans 15 residues. CDR3 DNA: TGTGCCAGCAGTTACTCGATGGGGGCGCGCACTGAAGCTTTCTTT. It translates to CASSYSMGARTEAFF.